This entry lists 14 T cell receptor beta chains sequenced from one sample in a study of long-term antiretroviral therapy in people with HIV. Assay version v3.0 of immunoSEQ was used, and it was run at survey level. The protocol was immunoSEQ multiplex PCR, while the TCRdb copy is restricted to in-frame clones and leaves out a portion. The sample contains under 45,000 clones, about 88% of which appear only once. The material was unsorted PBMCs, obtained about 2.7 years before starting antiretroviral therapy. These receptors all stem from a woman under 40 with HIV.

The chain has TRBV10-1 and TRBJ2-1; D remains unclear. The CDR3 is made up of 14 amino acids. Germline loops: CDR1 WNHNN, CDR2 SYGVQD (reference sequence). The V and J ends lost 0 bases and 3 bases respectively, with 6 bases between them. This CDR3 is CASSESPGYNEQFF. CDR3 nucleotide sequence: TGCGCCAGCAGTGAGTCTCCCGGCTACAATGAGCAGTTCTTC.

This chain links TRBV28 with TRBJ2-7; 11 positions agree with TRBD2. Germline assignment: CDR1 MDHEN and CDR2 SYDVKM. With 3 bases clipped from V and 3 bases from J, the junction kept 7 bases outside the gene matches. The CDR3 is 16 residues long. CDR3 nucleotides: TGTGCCAGCAGTTTCCAAATAGCGGGGGGGGTCTACGAGCAGTACTTC. It yields the protein CASSFQIAGGVYEQYF.

This chain links TRBV7-5 with TRBJ1-1. TRBV7-5 is a pseudogene segment. The CDR3 contains 10 residues. CDR3 sequence: CARISTEAFF. The CDR3 region has the DNA TGTGCCAGAATATCAACTGAAGCTTTCTTT.

J is TRBJ1-2 and V is TRBV20-1; no reliable D call. Germline V gene data show CDR1 as DFQATT and CDR2 as SNEGSKA (reference sequence). The V end was cut by 6 bases, the J end by 1 base, with 6 bases between. The CDR3 loop spans 11 amino acids. As DNA, the CDR3 is TGCAGTGCGGAGGTTAACTATGGCTACACCTTC. Translated, it gives CSAEVNYGYTF.

In nucleotides, the CDR3 is TGTGCCAGCAGTTCAATCAAAACAGGGTTTGTGCGCAATCAGCCCCAGCATTTT. This translates into CASSSIKTGFVRNQPQHF. V and J are TRBV27 and TRBJ1-5; D is perhaps TRBD1 (6 bases). Germline CDR1 is MNHEY and CDR2 is SMNVEV (reference sequence). V lost 4 bases and J 2 bases, leaving 21 bases between the germline ends. The CDR3 runs 18 residues.

This clone was detected only once. V is TRBV7-2 and J is TRBJ2-3, with D unresolved. CDR1 SGHTA and CDR2 FQGNSA come from the germline V gene. Trimming took 0 bases from V and 4 from J, leaving 8 bases between them. The length of the CDR3 is 14 residues. The chain's CDR3 is CASSLARWSDTQYF. CDR3 coding DNA: TGTGCCAGCAGCTTAGCGCGTTGGTCAGATACGCAGTATTTT.

The chain carries TRBV29-1 and TRBJ2-7; 9 bases fit TRBD2. Germline lookup yields CDR1 SQVTM and CDR2 ANQGSEA. This CDR3 has 16 residues. The ends lost 0 bases at V and 3 bases at J; junction bases unmatched: 9. CDR3 region: CSVEDLKERGVYEQYF. In nucleotides, the CDR3 is TGCAGCGTTGAAGATCTAAAGGAGCGGGGGGTCTACGAGCAGTACTTC.

This chain links TRBV28 with TRBJ1-2, with 9 bases fitting TRBD1. Trimming removed 6 bases from V and 1 base from J; junction bases left unmatched: 0. Germline loops: CDR1 MDHEN, CDR2 SYDVKM. CDR3 length equals 13 residues. In DNA form, the CDR3 reads TGTGCCAGCAGGGGACAGGGTAACTATGGCTACACCTTC. Its protein is CASRGQGNYGYTF.

The V call is TRBV27, the J call TRBJ1-1, with D perhaps TRBD1 (5 bases). This CDR3 is built from 14 residues. The V end lost 3 bases, the J end lost 8 bases, and 16 bases lay between the germline ends. Germline V gene lookup returns CDR1 MNHEY and CDR2 SMNVEV (reference sequence). Here the CDR3 reads CASSLGGPVAEAFF. As DNA, the CDR3 is TGTGCCAGCAGTTTGGGGGGACCCGTGGCCGAAGCTTTCTTT.

As DNA, the CDR3 is TGTGCCAGCAGCGTGCAGGGGGCGACAGGAGATACGCAGTATTTT. It specifies CASSVQGATGDTQYF. The chain carries TRBV11-2 and TRBJ2-3; 8 positions agree with TRBD1. Germline trimming cut 5 bases from V and 5 bases from J; bases unmatched to any gene: 9. The CDR3 totals 15 residues. The germline gives CDR1 SGHAT, CDR2 FQNNGV.

This clone turned up a few times. The rearrangement joins TRBV5-4 to TRBJ1-2; 8 bases fit TRBD1. Germline CDR1 is SGHNT and CDR2 is YYREEE (reference sequence). The trim removed 5 bases at V and 8 bases at J, leaving 11 bases unmatched. CDR3 length: 14 residues. The CDR3 protein is CASRSGQGARGYTF. CDR3 sequence (DNA): TGTGCCAGCAGATCCGGACAGGGCGCGAGAGGCTACACCTTC.

The chain is built from TRBV5-1 and TRBJ2-1; a possible D gene is TRBD2 (6 bases). V lost 2 bases and J 7 bases, leaving 16 bases between the germline ends. This CDR3 comprises 15 residues. Germline-derived CDR1 and CDR2 are SGHRS and YFSETQ. The CDR3 spells CASSLGGAAVNEQFF. The DNA for the CDR3 is TGCGCCAGCAGCTTAGGAGGGGCCGCTGTGAATGAGCAGTTCTTC.

The chain carries TRBV5-6 and TRBJ1-4; D is unresolved. CDR3 length: 13 amino acids. Looked up from germline, CDR1 is SGHDT and CDR2 is YYEEEE. V lost 1 base to trimming and J lost 6 bases, with 7 bases between them. As DNA, the CDR3 is TGTGCCAGCAGCTTGCGGTCTGATGAAAAACTGTTTTTT. Translation: CASSLRSDEKLFF.

The chain combines TRBV19 with TRBJ1-1, with D tentatively TRBD1 (5 bases). The CDR3 has 15 residues. V lost 4 bases and J 0 bases, leaving 12 bases between the germline ends. The germline CDR1 and CDR2 sequences are LNHDA and SQIVND (reference sequence). This CDR3 reads CASSSQGIVNTEAFF. In DNA form, the CDR3 reads TGTGCCAGTAGTAGTCAGGGTATAGTGAACACTGAAGCTTTCTTT.